The T cell receptor (beta chain) described here comes from a study of cytomegalovirus exposure and HLA in healthy donors. Study-wide results and caveats: When a later analysis compared HLA-associated TCR beta chains with equally common others, the HLA-associated chains turned out to be more clonally expanded and to have lower generation probabilities. It has been reported that TCR beta sequences accurately predicted the HLA-A and HLA-B alleles of most subjects. The majority of TCR sequences were rare, yet some public TCRs appeared in many donors.

Germline assignment: CDR1 SNHLY and CDR2 FYNNEI. This CDR3 has 14 residues. V shed 6 bases and J shed 0 bases, with 9 bases lying between them. The PCR employed 60 Vbeta primers together with 13 Jbeta primers. Here immunoSEQ multiplex PCR was the method, and the copy in TCRdb shows in-frame clones only, minus some. The sample holds 150,000 or so clones, roughly 80% seen once. This clone was seen a handful of times. Its target is not known. The sequencing input was PBMCs. The gene calls are TRBV2 and TRBJ1-5; weak D call: TRBD1 (6 bases). The receptor was derived from a man in his forties or fifties in good health and CMV-seropositive. The CDR3 is CASRDSYSNQPQHF. Here the CDR3 DNA reads TGTGCCAGCAGGGACAGTTATAGCAATCAGCCCCAGCATTTT.